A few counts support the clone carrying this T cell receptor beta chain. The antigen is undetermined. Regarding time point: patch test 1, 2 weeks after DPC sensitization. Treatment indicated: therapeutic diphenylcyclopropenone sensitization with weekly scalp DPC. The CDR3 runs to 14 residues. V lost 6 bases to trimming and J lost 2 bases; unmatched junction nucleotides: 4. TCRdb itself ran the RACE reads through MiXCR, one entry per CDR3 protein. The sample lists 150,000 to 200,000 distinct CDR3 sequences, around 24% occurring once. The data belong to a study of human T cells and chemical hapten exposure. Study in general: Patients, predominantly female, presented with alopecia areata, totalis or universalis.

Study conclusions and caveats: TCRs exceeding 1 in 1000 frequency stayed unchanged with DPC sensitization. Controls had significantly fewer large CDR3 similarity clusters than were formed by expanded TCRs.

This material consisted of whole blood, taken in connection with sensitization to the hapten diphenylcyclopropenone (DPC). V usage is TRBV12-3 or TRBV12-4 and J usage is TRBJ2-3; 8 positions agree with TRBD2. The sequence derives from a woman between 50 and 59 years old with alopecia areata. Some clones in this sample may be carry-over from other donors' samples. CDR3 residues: CASRRLANTDTQYF. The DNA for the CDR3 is TGTGCCAGCAGGAGACTAGCGAACACAGATACGCAGTATTTT.